The present T cell receptor (beta chain) was sequenced within a study of siplizumab effects on memory and regulatory T cells. This clone has just one count. Its antigen is still unknown. Germline loops: CDR1 MNHNY, CDR2 SVGAGI (reference sequence). V gave up 6 bases and J gave up 3 bases, with 16 bases separating them. CDR3 length equals 15 residues. General study results and limits: The diversity of naive T cells seemed greater than that of memory cells, and their alloresponse contribution seemed major. Significant reduction of alloreactive sequences traceable to unstimulated CD4+ memory cells was observed with siplizumab. The study did not confirm that proliferating Tregs from siplizumab cultures were suppressive.

TCRdb's table, derived via immunoSEQ multiplex PCR, lists solely in-frame clones and lacks some. The table lists 90,000 to 110,000 clones, about 90% of them singletons, with about 0.7% in the top ten. This chain joins TRBV6-6 and TRBJ2-3; no definite D call. This TCR came from a human donor in good health. Input material: Tregs sorted from blood. The CDR3 nucleotides are TGTGCCAGCAGACAGAACTGGGAAGGAACAGATACGCAGTATTTT. This gives the protein CASRQNWEGTDTQYF.